The 3 T cell receptor beta chains below all came from one sample that was sequenced in a study of blood T cell repertoires in COVID-19. Sequencing used immunoSEQ multiplex PCR; TCRdb keeps in-frame clones, though not all of them. The table lists some 180,000 clones, about 90% of them singletons. The sequencing input was peripheral blood. The receptors stem from a man between 70 and 80 years old with active or convalescent COVID-19.

V and J are TRBV7-9 and TRBJ1-5; the D gene is possibly TRBD1 (5 bases). CDR1 and CDR2 (germline): SEHNR, FQNEAQ (reference sequence). The CDR3 has 12 amino acids. V was trimmed by 2 bases and J by 7 bases, leaving 6 bases between them. Here the CDR3 reads CASSLKGQPQHF. The CDR3 DNA follows: TGTGCCAGCAGCTTAAAGGGGCAGCCCCAGCATTTT.

This chain connects TRBV7-2 to TRBJ1-2, with D maybe TRBD1 (5 bases). Trimming pared 2 bases from V and 0 bases from J, leaving 7 bases between. CDR3 length equals 14 residues. Germline V gene lookup returns CDR1 SGHTA and CDR2 FQGNSA. The CDR3 region has the DNA TGTGCCAGCAGCTTAAAGGGGACTAACTATGGCTACACCTTC. Its translation: CASSLKGTNYGYTF.

The rearrangement joins TRBV28 to TRBJ2-1; D possibly corresponds to TRBD2 (5 bases). Looked up from germline, CDR1 is MDHEN and CDR2 is SYDVKM. This CDR3 is built from 15 residues. The ends were cut back, 10 bases at V and 7 bases at J, with 23 bases in the middle. CDR3 in amino acids: CATRPRLLVRNEQFF. CDR3 DNA: TGTGCCACCCGGCCCCGCCTACTAGTTAGGAATGAGCAGTTCTTC.